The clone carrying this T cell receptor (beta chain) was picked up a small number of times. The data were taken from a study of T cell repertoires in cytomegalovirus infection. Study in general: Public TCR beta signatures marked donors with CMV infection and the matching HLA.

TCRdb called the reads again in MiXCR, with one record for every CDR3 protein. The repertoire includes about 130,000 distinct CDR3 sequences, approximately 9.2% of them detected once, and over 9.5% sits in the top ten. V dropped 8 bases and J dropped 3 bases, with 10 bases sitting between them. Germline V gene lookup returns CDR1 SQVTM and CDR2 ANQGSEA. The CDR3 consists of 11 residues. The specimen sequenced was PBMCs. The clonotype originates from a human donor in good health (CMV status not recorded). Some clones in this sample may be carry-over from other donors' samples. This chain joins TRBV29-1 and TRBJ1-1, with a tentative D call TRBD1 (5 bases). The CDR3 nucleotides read TGCAGCTTGACAGTTCACACTGAAGCTTTCTTT. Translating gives CSLTVHTEAFF. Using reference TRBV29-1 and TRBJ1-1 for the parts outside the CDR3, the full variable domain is SAVISQKPSRDICQRGTSLTIQCQVDSQVTMMFWYRQQPGQSLTLIATANQGSEATYESGFVIDKFPISRPNLTFSTLTVSNMSPEDSSIYLCSLTVHTEAFFGQGTRLTVV.